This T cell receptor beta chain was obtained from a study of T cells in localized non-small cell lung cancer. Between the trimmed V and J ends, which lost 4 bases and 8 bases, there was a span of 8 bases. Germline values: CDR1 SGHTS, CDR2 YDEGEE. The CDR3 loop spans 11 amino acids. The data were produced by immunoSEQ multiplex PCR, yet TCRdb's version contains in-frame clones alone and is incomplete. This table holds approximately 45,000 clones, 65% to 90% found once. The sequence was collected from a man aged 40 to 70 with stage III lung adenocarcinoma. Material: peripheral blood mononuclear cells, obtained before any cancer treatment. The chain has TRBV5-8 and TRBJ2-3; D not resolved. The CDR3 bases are TGTGCCAGCAGCGGGGTTTCTACGCAGTATTTT. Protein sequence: CASSGVSTQYF.